This is a list of T cell receptor beta chains from one sample in a study of radiotherapy plus CTLA-4 blockade in lung cancer. Assay: immunoSEQ multiplex PCR; the TCRdb copy retains only in-frame clones and omits some. The data show 50,000 to 65,000 clones, 70% to 80% seen once. Sequencing used peripheral blood, obtained from a patient treated with radiotherapy plus ipilimumab. These receptors all stem from a human donor with non-small cell lung cancer who had a partial response to radiotherapy plus ipilimumab. The CDR3 runs from the conserved cysteine through the conserved F or W. The order of the fields is CDR3 DNA, CDR3 protein, clone size, V gene, D gene, J gene. A D gene is named only where the DNA matches it firmly. Rows give clone size only sometimes, using once, few, many, or a class for an expanded clone.

CDR3 DNA: TGTGCCAGCAGTTTACAACCCCCTCAGGGTCTTGGGCAGTACTTC
CDR3 protein: CASSLQPPQGLGQYF
clone size: once
V gene: TRBV6-6
D gene: .
J gene: TRBJ2-7

CDR3 DNA: TGTGCCAGCAGCCATGCGGGAGAAGGCACTGAAGCTTTCTTT
CDR3 protein: CASSHAGEGTEAFF
clone size: .
V gene: TRBV7-2
D gene: .
J gene: TRBJ1-1

CDR3 DNA: TGCGCCAGCAGCTTGGTGCGGAGCGGGGAGCTGTTTTTT
CDR3 protein: CASSLVRSGELFF
clone size: .
V gene: TRBV5-1
D gene: .
J gene: TRBJ2-2

CDR3 DNA: TGCGCCAGCAGCCAAGAAGCAGGGTTGGCTGAAGCTTTCTTT
CDR3 protein: CASSQEAGLAEAFF
clone size: few
V gene: TRBV4-3
D gene: .
J gene: TRBJ1-1

CDR3 DNA: TGTGCCAGCAGCGTAGAGGCGGGGTTAGCCGAGCAGTACTTC
CDR3 protein: CASSVEAGLAEQYF
clone size: .
V gene: TRBV9
D gene: .
J gene: TRBJ2-7

CDR3 DNA: TGTGCCAGCAGCGTAACGGCGGGGGGCACAGATACGCAGTATTTT
CDR3 protein: CASSVTAGGTDTQYF
clone size: .
V gene: TRBV9
D gene: TRBD2
J gene: TRBJ2-3

CDR3 DNA: TGTGCCAGTAGTACAGGTCGCACTGAAGCTTTCTTT
CDR3 protein: CASSTGRTEAFF
clone size: .
V gene: TRBV19
D gene: .
J gene: TRBJ1-1

CDR3 DNA: TGTGCCAGTAGAAAAGGCGGGGGAAACTATGGCTACACCTTC
CDR3 protein: CASRKGGGNYGYTF
clone size: once
V gene: TRBV19
D gene: .
J gene: TRBJ1-2

CDR3 DNA: TGTGCCAGCAGCTCCGATTACGCGGGAGACCAGTTCTTC
CDR3 protein: CASSSDYAGDQFF
clone size: .
V gene: TRBV7-2
D gene: TRBD2
J gene: TRBJ2-1

CDR3 DNA: TGTGCCAGCAGCTTAGCCCGGGACAGGGGAGGAAACACCATATATTTT
CDR3 protein: CASSLARDRGGNTIYF
clone size: .
V gene: TRBV7-8
D gene: TRBD1
J gene: TRBJ1-3

CDR3 DNA: TGTGCCAGCAGCTTAACAGGGCCCAATCAGCCCCAGCATTTT
CDR3 protein: CASSLTGPNQPQHF
clone size: .
V gene: TRBV27
D gene: .
J gene: TRBJ1-5

CDR3 DNA: TGTGCCAGCAGCTTGTCGACTAGCGGCACAGATACGCAGTATTTT
CDR3 protein: CASSLSTSGTDTQYF
clone size: .
V gene: TRBV7-3
D gene: TRBD2
J gene: TRBJ2-3

CDR3 DNA: TGTGCCAGCAGTGCCACCCCGGGACAGGGGGCTCAGCCCCAGCATTTT
CDR3 protein: CASSATPGQGAQPQHF
clone size: .
V gene: TRBV6-1
D gene: TRBD1
J gene: TRBJ1-5

CDR3 DNA: TGTGCCAGTAGCGTCGACAGGGGAACAGATACGCAGTATTTT
CDR3 protein: CASSVDRGTDTQYF
clone size: .
V gene: TRBV19
D gene: TRBD1
J gene: TRBJ2-3

CDR3 DNA: TGTGCCAGCTCACCGGGCACCAACACTGAAGCTTTCTTT
CDR3 protein: CASSPGTNTEAFF
clone size: .
V gene: TRBV18
D gene: .
J gene: TRBJ1-1

CDR3 DNA: TGTGCCTGGAGGGCCACGGGGAGGGCTTTTTTGGGAAACTATGGCTACACCTTC
CDR3 protein: CAWRATGRAFLGNYGYTF
clone size: .
V gene: TRBV30
D gene: .
J gene: TRBJ1-2

CDR3 DNA: TGCGCCAGCAGCTTGGTAACAGCTATTAGCTCTGGGGCCAACGTCCTGACTTTC
CDR3 protein: CASSLVTAISSGANVLTF
clone size: .
V gene: TRBV5-1
D gene: .
J gene: TRBJ2-6

CDR3 DNA: TGTGCCATCAATCCGGGACAGGGTAACTATGGCTACACCTTC
CDR3 protein: CAINPGQGNYGYTF
clone size: once
V gene: TRBV10-3
D gene: TRBD1
J gene: TRBJ1-2

CDR3 DNA: TGTGCCAGCAGCCCAGTCCCGGGACAGGGGCGGGGCACAGATACGCAGTATTTT
CDR3 protein: CASSPVPGQGRGTDTQYF
clone size: .
V gene: TRBV5-4
D gene: TRBD1
J gene: TRBJ2-3

CDR3 DNA: TGTGCCAGCAGCCGAATAGGGGACAGGGGGGAGACCCAGTACTTC
CDR3 protein: CASSRIGDRGETQYF
clone size: .
V gene: TRBV5-4
D gene: TRBD1
J gene: TRBJ2-5

CDR3 DNA: TGTGCCAGCAGCCAATTGACAGGGGGCTCGGTAAAACTGTTTTTT
CDR3 protein: CASSQLTGGSVKLFF
clone size: .
V gene: TRBV7-9
D gene: TRBD1
J gene: TRBJ1-4

CDR3 DNA: TGTGCCAGCAGCTTAAATGGTCCAGTTGGCACTGAAGCTTTCTTT
CDR3 protein: CASSLNGPVGTEAFF
clone size: .
V gene: TRBV7-2
D gene: .
J gene: TRBJ1-1

CDR3 DNA: TGTGCCAGCAGCCCCCCCAGACATAGCTCCTACAATGAGCAGTTCTTC
CDR3 protein: CASSPPRHSSYNEQFF
clone size: .
V gene: TRBV27
D gene: .
J gene: TRBJ2-1

CDR3 DNA: TGTGCCTGGAGTGTTGGGGGAGGGGGGCAGTATTTT
CDR3 protein: CAWSVGGGGQYF
clone size: .
V gene: TRBV30
D gene: .
J gene: TRBJ2-3

CDR3 DNA: TGTGCCAGCAGCGGCAGGTGGGGGGGGCGAGGGGACATTCAGTACTTC
CDR3 protein: CASSGRWGGRGDIQYF
clone size: .
V gene: TRBV11-1
D gene: .
J gene: TRBJ2-4

CDR3 DNA: TGTGCCAGCAGAGAACAGGGTTCCTATAATTCACCCCTCCACTTT
CDR3 protein: CASREQGSYNSPLHF
clone size: .
V gene: TRBV2
D gene: .
J gene: TRBJ1-6

CDR3 DNA: TGTGCCAGCAGCTGGGGGCCGGAGAATGAAAAACTGTTTTTT
CDR3 protein: CASSWGPENEKLFF
clone size: .
V gene: TRBV11-2
D gene: .
J gene: TRBJ1-4

CDR3 DNA: TGTGCCAGCAGCACTGGACAGGGCGGTCAGCCCCAGCATTTT
CDR3 protein: CASSTGQGGQPQHF
clone size: .
V gene: TRBV9
D gene: TRBD1
J gene: TRBJ1-5

CDR3 DNA: TGTGCCAGCAGTTACAAAGGGGGCGGTTCACCCCTCCACTTT
CDR3 protein: CASSYKGGGSPLHF
clone size: .
V gene: TRBV6-6
D gene: TRBD1
J gene: TRBJ1-6

CDR3 DNA: TGTGCCAGCACAGCAAGACTTAACTATGGCTACACCTTC
CDR3 protein: CASTARLNYGYTF
clone size: .
V gene: TRBV6-1
D gene: .
J gene: TRBJ1-2

CDR3 DNA: TGCGCCAGCAGCTTGGTGGGGGCTACCCAAATCCGGGGCTACACCTTC
CDR3 protein: CASSLVGATQIRGYTF
clone size: once
V gene: TRBV5-1
D gene: .
J gene: TRBJ1-2

CDR3 DNA: TGTGCCAGCAGCTACGCTGAAGGACATGTGAACACTGAAGCTTTCTTT
CDR3 protein: CASSYAEGHVNTEAFF
clone size: .
V gene: TRBV5-5
D gene: .
J gene: TRBJ1-1

CDR3 DNA: TGCGCCAGCAGCTTCCAGGGTCAAAGGGCTGAAGCTTTCTTT
CDR3 protein: CASSFQGQRAEAFF
clone size: .
V gene: TRBV5-1
D gene: .
J gene: TRBJ1-1

CDR3 DNA: TGTGCCAGCAGTGGACAGGGTAGAAGCAATCAGCCCCAGCATTTT
CDR3 protein: CASSGQGRSNQPQHF
clone size: few
V gene: TRBV6-1
D gene: TRBD1
J gene: TRBJ1-5

CDR3 DNA: TGTGCCAGCAGCGGAGAAACAACTAATGAAAAACTGTTTTTT
CDR3 protein: CASSGETTNEKLFF
clone size: .
V gene: TRBV7-9
D gene: .
J gene: TRBJ1-4

CDR3 DNA: TGTGCCAGCAGTTCTATGGGGCAGGGGGCGGGGGAGACCCAGTACTTC
CDR3 protein: CASSSMGQGAGETQYF
clone size: .
V gene: TRBV28
D gene: TRBD1
J gene: TRBJ2-5

CDR3 DNA: TGTGCCAGCAGCTTAGTGGGACAGGCAACAGATACGCAGTATTTT
CDR3 protein: CASSLVGQATDTQYF
clone size: .
V gene: TRBV7-2
D gene: TRBD1
J gene: TRBJ2-3

CDR3 DNA: TGTGCCAGCAGCCAAGTGACTAGCGGGGGGCCCCAAGAGACCCAGTACTTC
CDR3 protein: CASSQVTSGGPQETQYF
clone size: .
V gene: TRBV4-2
D gene: TRBD2
J gene: TRBJ2-5

CDR3 DNA: TGCGCCAGCAGACCACAGGCCTCATGGGAAGAGACCCAGTACTTC
CDR3 protein: CASRPQASWEETQYF
clone size: .
V gene: TRBV5-1
D gene: .
J gene: TRBJ2-5

CDR3 DNA: TGCGCCAGCAGCTCCTTTGGGCTAGCCCAAGAGACCCAGTACTTC
CDR3 protein: CASSSFGLAQETQYF
clone size: .
V gene: TRBV5-1
D gene: .
J gene: TRBJ2-5

CDR3 DNA: TGCGCCAGCAGCCCGTCGGCCGGACAGGGGGCGTTCGGGGAGCTGTTTTTT
CDR3 protein: CASSPSAGQGAFGELFF
clone size: .
V gene: TRBV5-1
D gene: TRBD1
J gene: TRBJ2-2

CDR3 DNA: TGCGCCAGCAACAGGCACGGGGCCAACGTCCTGACTTTC
CDR3 protein: CASNRHGANVLTF
clone size: .
V gene: TRBV10-1
D gene: .
J gene: TRBJ2-6